Listed below are T cell receptor beta chains from one sample, sequenced in a study of T cell repertoires in cytomegalovirus infection. TCRdb recomputed calls from the reads with MiXCR, one row per CDR3 protein. The sample carries approximately 990,000 distinct CDR3 sequences, around a third recorded once. What these receptors recognize is not known. Sequenced here: cultured CD8+ T cells from PBMCs, sampled from culture after CMV antigen stimulation. The receptors derive from a human donor in good health (CMV status not recorded). Some clones in this sample may be carry-over from other donors' samples. Each CDR3 is given with its conserved first and last residue. D genes are given only for firm matches. Only some rows state a clone size, as once, few, many or a class for expanded clones.

clone_size	v_call	d_call	j_call	cdr3_nt	cdr3_aa
many	TRBV7-9	TRBD1	TRBJ1-1	TGTGCCAGCAGCTCCGAGACAGGGGGAAGAGGGAACACTGAAGCTTTCTTT	CASSSETGGRGNTEAFF
few	TRBV2	-	TRBJ2-1	TGTGCCAGCAGCCCCCCCCCGGGGGCCTGGGATGAGCAGTTCTTC	CASSPPPGAWDEQFF
few	TRBV6-2/TRBV6-3	-	TRBJ2-3	TGTGCCAGCACAGGAGTGCTTGGCACAGATACGCAGTATTTT	CASTGVLGTDTQYF
-	TRBV27	-	TRBJ1-2	TGTGCCAGCAGTTACAGTGATTCTAACTATGGCTACACCTTC	CASSYSDSNYGYTF
-	TRBV6-2/TRBV6-3	-	TRBJ2-5	TGTGCCAGCACCTACAGGGGACTCCTGCAAGAGACCCAGTACTTC	CASTYRGLLQETQYF
many	TRBV27	-	TRBJ1-2	TGTGCCAGCAGTTTTCAGGGCGCTAACTATGGCTACACCTTC	CASSFQGANYGYTF
once	TRBV10-1	-	TRBJ1-5	TGCGCCACGTCAGAGGACCTCAATCAGCCCCAGCATTTT	CATSEDLNQPQHF
once	TRBV6-1	-	TRBJ2-7	TGTGCCAGCAAAGGATTGGGACTGATCTACGAGCAGTACTTC	CASKGLGLIYEQYF
few	TRBV7-9	-	TRBJ2-1	TGTGCCAGCAGCTTAGATGGTGGCCCTCAGTTCTTC	CASSLDGGPQFF
few	TRBV19	-	TRBJ2-5	TGTGCCAGTAGTATAGAGGGGAGTCCGGAGACCCAGTACTTC	CASSIEGSPETQYF